This TCR beta chain was sequenced during a study of human T cells and chemical hapten exposure. Study-wide results and limits: TCRs whose frequency exceeded 1 in 1000 remained the same following DPC sensitization.

Notes on this clonotype: As yet, its antigen is unknown.

TCRdb fed the RACE reads into MiXCR, producing one record per CDR3 protein. Altogether 200,000 to 300,000 distinct CDR3 sequences are present, approximately 8.6% being singletons, with the ten largest covering 2% to 3%. The V and J ends lost 6 bases and 5 bases respectively, with 13 bases between them. Germline loops: CDR1 MDHEN, CDR2 SYDVKM. This CDR3 region has 13 residues. Time point: pre-sensitization, week 0. The treatment: therapeutic diphenylcyclopropenone sensitization with weekly scalp DPC. The chain joins TRBV28 to TRBJ1-2, with D unresolved. The source of this sequence is a woman in her thirties or forties with alopecia areata. Some clones in this sample may be carry-over from other donors' samples. The starting material was whole blood, obtained in connection with sensitization to the hapten diphenylcyclopropenone (DPC). The CDR3 is CASRLLGNYGYTF. The DNA for the CDR3 is TGTGCCAGCAGACTCCTCGGTAATTATGGCTACACCTTC.